The clone carrying this T cell receptor beta chain was recorded a few times. Germline values: CDR1 SGHRS, CDR2 YFSETQ. The CDR3 has 14 amino acids. Trimming left V 0 bases short and J 4 bases short, with 9 bases between. The sample belongs to a study of T-cell memory formation after mild COVID-19. TCRdb reprocessed the 5' RACE reads with MiXCR, giving one entry per CDR3 protein. The sample carries roughly 150,000 distinct CDR3 sequences, 20% to 25% recorded once. This TCR derives from an adult woman who had mild COVID-19 (a few samples of this study predate the infection). Cell type and time point are not known. The material sequenced was PBMCs or a T cell subset sorted from them (not recorded which). The chain couples TRBV5-1 to TRBJ2-3, with unresolved D. CDR3 in amino acids: CASSLESVADTQYF. The CDR3 DNA reads as TGCGCCAGCAGCTTGGAATCAGTGGCAGATACGCAGTATTTT.